This TCR beta chain is from a study of CD8 T cells in Susac syndrome. A quantity of roughly 0.5 to 1 ug RNA underwent reverse transcription using random hexamers. From the immunoSEQ multiplex PCR reads, TCRdb called clonotypes with MiXCR, one entry per CDR3 protein. The sample carries 150,000 to 200,000 distinct CDR3 sequences, 90% to 95% recorded once. The CDR3 length is 15 residues. Germline V gives CDR1 SEHNR, CDR2 FQNEAQ (reference sequence). V shed 5 bases and J 5 bases; nucleotides not matched to a gene: 8. This clonotype was obtained from a human donor in good health. This chain joins TRBV7-9 and TRBJ1-4, with TRBD1 matching 7 bases. Source material: CD4+ T cells from PBMCs. In DNA form, the CDR3 reads TGTGCCAGCAGCCCGTTCAGGGGGGGGAATGAAAAACTGTTTTTT. Amino acids: CASSPFRGGNEKLFF. Combining the CDR3 with reference TRBV7-9 and TRBJ1-4 gives the whole variable domain DTGVSQNPRHKITKRGQNVTFRCDPISEHNRLYWYRQTLGQGPEFLTYFQNEAQLEKSRLLSDRFSAERPKGSFSTLEIQRTEQGDSAMYLCASSPFRGGNEKLFFGSGTQLSVL.